The 6 T cell receptor beta chains in this list originate from one sample, sequenced in a study of response to subunit inactivated influenza vaccine (dated by TCRdb to about 2018). Libraries were prepared through RT-PCR. Sequencer: Illumina HiSeq 2500. TCRdb cleaned the public reads at Q25 with fastp, built clones with MiXCR and kept in-frame beta chains. When rows share a CDR3 protein, they turn into one entry using the most common DNA and genes. This sample lists 550,000 to 650,000 distinct CDR3 sequences; approximately 10% were detected once. Roughly 10% of the sample comes from the top ten. The starting material was PBMCs from blood, obtained on the day of vaccination. The receptors here all came from a man in his fifties or sixties who received an inactivated influenza vaccine. Donor details come from another sample of the same person, matched by shared clones.

This clonotype occurred many times. The rearrangement links TRBV27 to TRBJ2-3; maybe TRBD2 (6 bases). This CDR3 region has 15 residues. Trimming took 8 bases from V and 6 from J, leaving 21 bases between them. Germline V lookup: CDR1 MNHEY, CDR2 SMNVEV (reference sequence). Here the CDR3 reads CASRTRNPGRDTQYF. The DNA for the CDR3 is TGTGCCAGCCGTACTCGGAATCCAGGGAGGGATACGCAGTATTTT.

J is TRBJ2-6 and V is TRBV4-1; 7 nucleotides agree with TRBD2. Trimming took 0 bases from V and 2 from J; bases not matched to a gene: 7. The CDR3 is 18 amino acids. Germline values: CDR1 MGHRA, CDR2 YSYEKL. The CDR3 here is CASSQEERGRAGANVLTF. As DNA, the CDR3 is TGCGCCAGCAGCCAAGAGGAACGGGGGAGGGCTGGGGCCAACGTCCTGACTTTC.

The V call is TRBV20-1, the J call TRBJ1-2; D might be TRBD1 (5 bases). V lost 0 bases and J lost 1, with 18 bases in between. Germline values: CDR1 DFQATT, CDR2 SNEGSKA (reference sequence). This CDR3 has 17 residues. The CDR3, as DNA: TGCAGTGCTAGAGATCGGGACCTAACCGGGGTTAACTATGGCTACACCTTC. This translates into CSARDRDLTGVNYGYTF.

This clonotype was recorded many times. This chain links TRBV12-3 or TRBV12-4 with TRBJ2-5; D is possibly TRBD2 (7 bases). V lost 6 bases and J 2 bases, leaving 13 bases between the germline ends. There are 14 residues in the CDR3. The chain's CDR3 is CASSLGGVQETQYF. CDR3 DNA sequence: TGTGCCAGCAGCCTAGGGGGGGTACAAGAGACCCAGTACTTC.

The genes are TRBV27 and TRBJ1-2; perhaps TRBD1 as D (5 bases). With 6 bases removed from V and 4 bases from J, the gap between germline ends came to 15 bases. The germline V gene encodes CDR1 MNHEY and CDR2 SMNVEV (reference sequence). This CDR3 is 14 amino acids long. CDR3: CASSYGGGSYGYTF. DNA for the CDR3: TGTGCCAGCAGCTACGGCGGGGGGAGCTATGGCTACACCTTC.

This clonotype was recorded at least ten times. The chain has TRBV20-1 and TRBJ2-1; 9 bases fit TRBD2. The germline CDR1 and CDR2 sequences are DFQATT and SNEGSKA (reference sequence). The CDR3 is 14 amino acids. V trimming: 3 bases; J trimming: 4 bases; junction bases outside the gene matches: 4. CDR3 DNA sequence: TGCAGTGCTAGGCGGACTAGCGTTTACAATGAGCAGTTCTTC. Encoded protein: CSARRTSVYNEQFF.